What follows are 28 T cell receptor beta chains derived from one specimen sequenced in a study of beta chain features in type 1 diabetes. Of the isolated RNA, all was reverse transcribed, and so the sequenced material was expressed TCRB transcripts. Profiling relied on immunoSEQ multiplex PCR, and the TCRdb table lists in-frame clones only, not all of them. The data contain approximately 340,000 clones, about 14% of them singletons. Sequencing was done on a sample of naive CD4+ T cells from blood. The receptors originated from a woman aged 18-29 years in good health.

This clone turned up a few times. The chain links TRBV11-2 to TRBJ2-1; 12 positions match TRBD2. Germline V gives CDR1 SGHAT, CDR2 FQNNGV. The CDR3 is 18 residues long. V was pared by 4 bases and J by 2 bases, with 9 bases of the junction left unmatched. The CDR3 is CASSSTSGSWGAYNEQFF. CDR3 nucleotides: TGTGCCAGCAGCTCGACTAGCGGGAGTTGGGGGGCCTACAATGAGCAGTTCTTC.

This clone was detected only a few times. The genes are TRBV5-6 and TRBJ2-7; no clear D. The CDR3 spans 14 residues. Trimming stripped 4 bases from V and 0 bases from J, with 11 bases between. Germline V gene lookup returns CDR1 SGHDT and CDR2 YYEEEE. The CDR3 reads CASSGYSSSYEQYF. The CDR3 DNA follows: TGTGCCAGCAGCGGTTACTCGAGCTCCTACGAGCAGTACTTC.

V gene TRBV28 combines with J gene TRBJ1-1, with unresolved D. The CDR3 sequence is 12 residues long. The germline V gene has CDR1 MDHEN and CDR2 SYDVKM. Trimming stripped 6 bases from V and 6 bases from J, with 11 bases between. CDR3: CASRRYRSEAFF. The CDR3 DNA follows: TGTGCCAGCAGACGTTATCGGTCTGAAGCTTTCTTT.

This clone occurred a few times. V and J are TRBV29-1 and TRBJ2-1, with TRBD1 matching over 12 bases. Trimming cost V 6 bases and J 7 bases; bases outside gene matches: 7. Germline values: CDR1 SQVTM, CDR2 ANQGSEA. This CDR3 is 14 amino acids long. The CDR3: CSVPGQGAGNEQFF. CDR3 sequence (DNA): TGCAGCGTCCCGGGACAGGGGGCAGGGAATGAGCAGTTCTTC.

This clone was counted between two and nine times. The V call is TRBV5-1, the J call TRBJ2-7, with TRBD2 matching 8 bases. This CDR3 region has 15 residues. J lost 5 bases, V lost 2 bases, and 9 bases had no gene match. The germline gives CDR1 SGHRS, CDR2 YFSETQ. CDR3 bases: TGCGCCAGCAGCTTTATGGACGGGAGGGCTGACGAGCAGTACTTC. This sequence encodes CASSFMDGRADEQYF.

This clone has more than one count but fewer than ten. The chain employs TRBV11-2 and TRBJ2-4; D gene ambiguous. The CDR3 is made up of 13 amino acids. Germline CDR1 and CDR2: SGHAT and FQNNGV. The germline V and J ends were trimmed by 3 bases and 5 bases, with 8 bases remaining between them. In DNA form, the CDR3 reads TGTGCCAGCAGCTTGGCCGAGGAAAACATTCAGTACTTC. Its protein is CASSLAEENIQYF.

This clone was seen a handful of times. For the CDR3, the DNA is TGTGCCAGCAGCTTCGGGGAGGCTCAGCCCCAGCATTTT. Amino acid sequence: CASSFGEAQPQHF. The genes are TRBV7-9 and TRBJ1-5; D remains unclear. Trimming took 3 bases from V and 6 from J, leaving 9 bases between them. Germline V gives CDR1 SEHNR, CDR2 FQNEAQ (reference sequence). The CDR3 is 13 residues long.

This rearrangement joins TRBV25-1 to TRBJ2-1; 7 bases match TRBD2. This CDR3 is built from 15 residues. V lost 1 base and J lost 6; bases outside the gene matches: 6. Germline CDR1 reads MGHDK; CDR2 reads SYGVNS. DNA for the CDR3: TGTGCCAGCAGTGAATGGGGAGGGCTAGGCAATGAGCAGTTCTTC. Its protein is CASSEWGGLGNEQFF.

This clone was counted between two and nine times. The CDR3, as DNA: TGCGCCAGCAGCCTGACACTAGCGGGTAGCAATGAGCAGTTCTTC. Amino acids: CASSLTLAGSNEQFF. The chain couples TRBV5-1 to TRBJ2-1, with TRBD2 identical over 9 bases. The V gene's germline CDR1 is SGHRS and CDR2 YFSETQ. J was trimmed by 6 bases and V by 4 bases; bases with no gene match: 8. The CDR3 consists of 15 residues. The complete variable domain, with remaining parts taken from reference TRBV5-1 and TRBJ2-1, reads KAGVTQTPRYLIKTRGQQVTLSCSPISGHRSVSWYQQTPGQGLQFLFEYFSETQRNKGNFPGRFSGRQFSNSRSEMNVSTLELGDSALYLCASSLTLAGSNEQFFGPGTRLTVL.

This chain links TRBV4-2 with TRBJ1-2; TRBD1 matches 7 bases. V was clipped by 5 bases and J by 5 bases; unmatched bases: 11. This CDR3 has 15 residues. The germline V gene encodes CDR1 LGHNA and CDR2 YNFKEQ. CDR3 amino acids: CASSSRQGNQYGYTF. In nucleotides, the CDR3 is TGTGCCAGCAGCAGCCGACAGGGAAATCAATATGGCTACACCTTC.

This clone has just a few counts. V and J are TRBV12-5 and TRBJ2-5; D call uncertain. CDR1 and CDR2 (germline): LGHNT, FRNRAP. V lost 1 base and J 7 bases, leaving 10 bases between the germline ends. CDR3 length: 13 amino acids. The CDR3 loop is CASGLAPERTQYF. As DNA, the CDR3 is TGTGCTAGTGGTTTGGCCCCCGAGCGGACCCAGTACTTC.

The genes are TRBV29-1 and TRBJ2-7; the match to TRBD1 covers 7 bases. Germline assignment: CDR1 SQVTM and CDR2 ANQGSEA. There are 13 residues in the CDR3. Trimming removed 3 bases from V and 7 bases from J; junction bases left unmatched: 9. The CDR3 region is CSVDFEGAREQYF. The CDR3 bases are TGCAGCGTTGATTTTGAGGGGGCACGGGAGCAGTACTTC.

This sequence joins TRBV11-3 and TRBJ2-1, with unresolved D. V dropped 3 bases and J dropped 9 bases, with 6 bases sitting between them. Germline V CDR1 and CDR2: SGHNT, YENEEA. The CDR3 length is 11 residues. The CDR3 nucleotides read TGTGCCAGCAGCTTTAGAGTTGAGCAGTTCTTC. Translated, it gives CASSFRVEQFF.

The chain is built from TRBV9 and TRBJ2-2, with D unclear. Per germline, CDR1 SGDLS and CDR2 YYNGEE. Trimming removed 0 bases from V and 5 bases from J, with 5 bases in between. This CDR3 is built from 13 residues. CDR3 sequence reads: CASSVVVTGELFF. DNA for the CDR3: TGTGCCAGCAGCGTAGTTGTAACCGGGGAGCTGTTTTTT.

The rearrangement links TRBV4-1 to TRBJ2-7; 8 bases agree with TRBD1. Per the germline V gene, CDR1 is MGHRA and CDR2 is YSYEKL. The V and J ends lost 6 bases and 5 bases, in that order; junction bases with no gene match: 12. The CDR3 runs 15 residues. The CDR3 nucleotides are TGCGCCAGCAGTCGCCCCGGGACAGGCACGCACGAGCAGTACTTC. Protein sequence: CASSRPGTGTHEQYF.

This clone was counted a few times. The sample holds other DNA sequences that translate to the same CDR3. The genes are TRBV30 and TRBJ1-5; possibly TRBD1 for D (6 bases). Deletions cut 0 bases from V and 5 bases from J, with 8 bases between. The CDR3 consists of 13 residues. CDR1 is GTSNPN and CDR2 is SVGIG in the germline V gene (reference sequence). CDR3 sequence: CAWSVQGDQPQHF. The CDR3 coding sequence is TGTGCCTGGAGTGTACAGGGCGATCAGCCCCAGCATTTT.

CDR3 residues: CASSFQDRGETQYF. Written as DNA, the CDR3 is TGTGCCAGCAGCTTCCAAGACAGGGGAGAGACCCAGTACTTC. The V call is TRBV7-2, the J call TRBJ2-5; 8 bases line up with TRBD1. CDR1 is SGHTA and CDR2 is FQGNSA in the germline V gene. Trimming cost V 3 bases and J 4 bases; bases outside gene matches: 4. This CDR3 is 14 amino acids long.

This clone came up a few times. Other DNA sequences in this sample translate to the same CDR3. The chain recombines TRBV25-1 with TRBJ2-5; D is perhaps TRBD2 (5 bases). Trimming removed 3 bases at V and 2 bases at J, with 10 bases between. Germline loops: CDR1 MGHDK, CDR2 SYGVNS. The CDR3 contains 14 residues. The CDR3 region is CASSEYTGQETQYF. In DNA form, the CDR3 reads TGTGCCAGCAGTGAGTATACGGGGCAAGAGACCCAGTACTTC. Using reference TRBV25-1 and TRBJ2-5 for the parts outside the CDR3, the full variable domain is EADIYQTPRYLVIGTGKKITLECSQTMGHDKMYWYQQDPGMELHLIHYSYGVNSTEKGDLSSESTVSRIRTEHFPLTLESARPSHTSQYLCASSEYTGQETQYFGPGTRLLVL.

V and J are TRBV7-2 and TRBJ2-3; 9 nucleotides match TRBD1. V shed 3 bases, J shed 6 bases, and the junction held 10 bases outside the gene matches. Germline CDR1 and CDR2: SGHTA and FQGNSA. The CDR3 has 16 residues. This CDR3 reads CASSLDGTGSADTQYF. CDR3 in DNA: TGTGCCAGCAGCTTGGACGGGACAGGGTCGGCGGATACGCAGTATTTT.

The chain employs TRBV28 and TRBJ1-1; no definite D call. CDR3 length: 13 amino acids. The V gene lost 8 bases and the J gene lost 0 bases, with 10 bases spanning the gap. Germline assignment: CDR1 MDHEN and CDR2 SYDVKM. CDR3 protein: CASLAGLNTEAFF. Written as DNA, the CDR3 is TGTGCCAGCCTGGCAGGTCTGAACACTGAAGCTTTCTTT. Combining the CDR3 with reference TRBV28 and TRBJ1-1 gives the whole variable domain DVKVTQSSRYLVKRTGEKVFLECVQDMDHENMFWYRQDPGLGLRLIYFSYDVKMKEKGDIPEGYSVSREKKERFSLILESASTNQTSMYLCASLAGLNTEAFFGQGTRLTVV.

The chain uses TRBV11-2 and TRBJ2-1, with 7 bases fitting TRBD1. Germline loops: CDR1 SGHAT, CDR2 FQNNGV. V lost 5 bases, J lost 9 bases, and 10 bases stayed unmatched. There are 14 residues in the CDR3. The CDR3: CASSPTDRTGEQFF. CDR3 nucleotide sequence: TGTGCCAGCAGCCCTACGGACAGGACGGGTGAGCAGTTCTTC. The whole variable domain, filled in from reference TRBV11-2 and TRBJ2-1, reads EAGVAQSPRYKIIEKRQSVAFWCNPISGHATLYWYQQILGQGPKLLIQFQNNGVVDDSQLPKDRFSAERLKGVDSTLKIQPAKLEDSAVYLCASSPTDRTGEQFFGPGTRLTVL.

This clone was seen only a few times. This sequence joins TRBV7-2 and TRBJ2-1; 7 bases are a match to TRBD1. The CDR3 consists of 16 residues. J gave up 6 bases and V 5 bases, and 13 bases lay outside the gene matches. The germline V gene has CDR1 SGHTA and CDR2 FQGNSA. The CDR3 is CASSPRTGLALNEQFF. The CDR3 nucleotides are TGTGCCAGCAGCCCCCGGACAGGTTTGGCCCTCAATGAGCAGTTCTTC.

This clone appeared a few times. The V gene is TRBV5-1, the J gene TRBJ2-1; D ambiguous. The CDR3 consists of 12 residues. Trimming left V 1 base short and J 6 bases short, with 5 bases between. Germline loops: CDR1 SGHRS, CDR2 YFSETQ. The CDR3 protein is CASSLWLNEQFF. The CDR3 region has the DNA TGCGCCAGCAGCTTGTGGCTCAATGAGCAGTTCTTC.

The chain employs TRBV7-3 and TRBJ1-1, with 8 bases fitting TRBD1. There are 13 residues in the CDR3. The V segment lost 5 bases and the J segment 3 bases; nucleotides outside the gene matches: 2. CDR1 is SGHTA, CDR2 FQGTGA, per germline. CDR3 protein: CASSATGDTEAFF. The CDR3 nucleotides are TGTGCCAGCAGCGCGACAGGGGACACTGAAGCTTTCTTT.

This clone was counted between two and nine times. The chain links TRBV5-4 to TRBJ2-1; 7 bases align to TRBD2. CDR3 size: 14 residues. J gave up 0 bases and V 9 bases, and 6 bases lay outside the gene matches. Germline loops: CDR1 SGHNT, CDR2 YYREEE (reference sequence). The CDR3 DNA reads as TGTGCCACCACAGCGGGGCTCTCCTACAATGAGCAGTTCTTC. Translating it yields CATTAGLSYNEQFF.

This rearrangement joins TRBV2 to TRBJ1-5, with a tentative D call TRBD1 (6 bases). The CDR3 consists of 15 residues. Germline CDR1 is SNHLY and CDR2 is FYNNEI. V lost 4 bases, J lost 6 bases, and 16 bases lay in between. This CDR3 is CASSVSGRGSQPQHF. The CDR3 DNA sequence: TGTGCCAGCAGTGTGTCTGGCAGGGGAAGTCAGCCCCAGCATTTT.

This clone was counted a few times. The chain has TRBV5-5 and TRBJ1-5; D might be TRBD1 (5 bases). There are 14 residues in the CDR3. V was cut by 1 base and J by 3 bases, with 8 bases left in between. The germline V gene encodes CDR1 SGHKS and CDR2 YYEKEE (reference sequence). CDR3 in DNA: TGTGCCAGCAGCTTGACAGGTCTCAATCAGCCCCAGCATTTT. Translated: CASSLTGLNQPQHF.

This clone occurred a few times. The chain uses TRBV4-2 and TRBJ2-2; 8 nucleotides match TRBD2. Germline V CDR1 and CDR2: LGHNA, YNFKEQ. J was trimmed by 5 bases and V by 0 bases; bases with no gene match: 11. The CDR3 has 18 amino acids. The chain's CDR3 is CASSQDSIAGLRTGELFF. Here the CDR3 DNA reads TGTGCCAGCAGCCAAGATAGTATAGCGGGATTAAGGACCGGGGAGCTGTTTTTT.